What follows is one T cell receptor beta chain and its context. Which antigen it targets is not known. No qualities accompany the bases; no much larger clone lies one base away. At one collaborating source in Seattle, patients were enrolled during active infection and were followed longitudinally through the course of disease. The collaborating institutions used their own protocols to collect whole blood in K2EDTA tubes. For TCRbeta analysis, collaborators shipped samples in one of three forms: frozen whole blood, isolated PBMCs, or DNA extracted from either of those sample types. This record comes from a study of blood T cell repertoires in COVID-19 (TCRdb year 2020). In the study overall: Collaborator samples came from the United States, Italy and Spain and covered acute and convalescent phases of COVID-19. A de-identified subject ID, COVID-19 status, age in years and sex were almost always included in the sample metadata. The samples were drawn from the first 160 participants of the ongoing ImmuneRACE study and from some 1,300 subjects provided by 6 global collaborators. The repertoires were made available in a free public database intended to serve as a resource for research on the immune response to SARS-CoV-2. Where available, HLA class I and class II types were taken from metadata supplied by the sample provider and were not determined by assay-based typing. The prospective study material was composed of cDNA or gDNA derived from T cells, B-cell-depleted T cells, or PBMCs. Subjects who had been exposed to COVID-19, were actively infected with it, or had recovered from it provided the deeply sampled blood TCRbeta repertoires that made up the dataset.

What the authors observed across the whole study: The amount of clinical and demographic metadata varied by source and participant and was provided uncurated.

TCRbeta CDR3 regions were amplified from genomic DNA using the immunoSEQ Assay, a bias-controlled multiplex PCR. Under the source paper's analysis protocol: Within the assay, amplification of reference gene primers was used to estimate how many nucleated cells each sample contained. To quantify the absolute abundance of each unique TCRbeta CDR3 rearrangement, sequence reads were collapsed and filtered. Productive Simpson clonality was computed per sample as the square root of Simpson's diversity index over productive rearrangements. The source is immuneACCESS, and TCRdb retained only in-frame sequences with V and J called. Part of the clones is not carried over; for the studies checked, unresolved V genes explain less than half of this, and the remainder is unexplained. The DNA gave D and trimming, while V, J and clone size come from that table. This sample is represented by about 530,000 clones; about 89% of them were singletons. The top ten clonotypes cover roughly 7.4% of the sample.

The germline V gene sets CDR1 to KGHDR and CDR2 to SFDVKD. V has 3 bases trimmed and J has 0 bases trimmed; junction bases matching no gene number 6. Its CDR3 holds 16 amino acids, cysteine through phenylalanine. The read is trimmed to its CDR3 DNA, 48 bases read in frame from base 1. This receptor was taken from a woman aged 50 to 60 with COVID-19, enrolled during active disease. Sequencing was performed on peripheral blood. The chain is assembled from TRBV24-1 and TRBJ2-5, and 7 junction bases match TRBD1. CDR3 reads: CATSDPTGAYQETQYF. The DNA is TGTGCCACCAGTGATCCTACAGGGGCCTACCAAGAGACCCAGTACTTC.